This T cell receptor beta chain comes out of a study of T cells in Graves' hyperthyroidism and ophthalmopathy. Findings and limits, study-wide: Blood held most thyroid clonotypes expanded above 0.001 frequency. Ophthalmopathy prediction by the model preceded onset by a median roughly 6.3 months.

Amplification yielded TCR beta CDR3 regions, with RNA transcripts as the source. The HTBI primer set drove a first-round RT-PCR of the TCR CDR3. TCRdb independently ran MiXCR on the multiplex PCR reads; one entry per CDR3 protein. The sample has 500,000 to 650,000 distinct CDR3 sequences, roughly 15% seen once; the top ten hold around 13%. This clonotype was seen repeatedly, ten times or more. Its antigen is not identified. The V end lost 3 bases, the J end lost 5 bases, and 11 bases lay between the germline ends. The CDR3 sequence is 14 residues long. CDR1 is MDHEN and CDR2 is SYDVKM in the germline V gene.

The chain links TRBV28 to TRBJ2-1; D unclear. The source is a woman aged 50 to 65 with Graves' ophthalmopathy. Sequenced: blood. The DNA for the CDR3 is TGTGCCAGCAGTTTTTTCCAGGAGAACAATGAGCAGTTCTTC. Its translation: CASSFFQENNEQFF.